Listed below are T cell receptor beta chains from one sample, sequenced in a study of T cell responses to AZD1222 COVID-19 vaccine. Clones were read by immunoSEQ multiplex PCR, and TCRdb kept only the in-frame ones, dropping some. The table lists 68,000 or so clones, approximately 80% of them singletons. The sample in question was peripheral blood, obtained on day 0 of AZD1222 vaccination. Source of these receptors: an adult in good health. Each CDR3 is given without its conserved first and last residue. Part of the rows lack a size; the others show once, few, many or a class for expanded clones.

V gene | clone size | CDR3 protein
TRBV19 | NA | ASSSGVMYTEAF
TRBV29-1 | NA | SVELWGPDSGNTIY
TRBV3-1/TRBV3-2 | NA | ASSPGTGVYT
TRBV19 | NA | ASSIDVRGGYAEAF
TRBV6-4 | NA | ASSETSGDYNEQF
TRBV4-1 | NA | ASSQERTGGLYNEQF
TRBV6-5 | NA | ASTRVGTGNTIY
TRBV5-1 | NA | ASSPKGGTDTQY
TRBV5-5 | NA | ASSLDPITEAF
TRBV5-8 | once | ASSLGVNYGYT
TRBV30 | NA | AWAQVWPMNTEAF
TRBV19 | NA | ASSSSPNSPLH
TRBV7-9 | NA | ASSKGQGVGMTGELF
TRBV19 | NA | ASKTDTHTGELF
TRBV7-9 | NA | ASSYGDATNEKLF
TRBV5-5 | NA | ASSFWDRETQY
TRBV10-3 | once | ATRGQDYEQY
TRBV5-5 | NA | ASSWGAGATEAF
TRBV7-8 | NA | ASSPWTSGGRLEQY
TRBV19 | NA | ASTQPGTAGDTQY
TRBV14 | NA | ASSERTGAILGTEAF
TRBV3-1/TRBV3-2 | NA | ASSRLAGLPQY
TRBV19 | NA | ASSIGAQNYGYT
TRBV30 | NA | AWKISGGSTDTQY